The 30 T cell receptor beta chains below come from one sample, sequenced in a study of T cells in Graves' hyperthyroidism and ophthalmopathy. The source material, RNA transcripts, was used to amplify TCR beta CDR3 regions. In the first-round RT-PCR of the TCR CDR3, the HTBI primer set was used. TCRdb recomputed calls from the multiplex PCR reads with MiXCR, one row per CDR3 protein. The data contain hundreds of thousands of distinct CDR3 sequences, 20% of them seen just once; the ten biggest clones take up 30% to 40%. The source material was blood. The source is a young man with Graves' ophthalmopathy.

There are a few counts of this clonotype. The CDR3 DNA follows: TGCGCCAGCAGCCAACTATCAGCGTACAATGAGCAGTTCTTC. Encoded protein: CASSQLSAYNEQFF. The chain couples TRBV4-1 to TRBJ2-1; D call uncertain. This CDR3 contains 14 residues. The germline V gene has CDR1 MGHRA and CDR2 YSYEKL. The V and J ends lost 2 bases and 4 bases respectively, with 9 bases between them.

This clonotype has a handful of counts. The rearrangement joins TRBV5-1 to TRBJ1-2, with D possibly TRBD1 on 5 matching bases. This CDR3 has 16 amino acids. CDR1 SGHRS and CDR2 YFSETQ come from the germline V gene. The ends were cut back, 2 bases at V and 3 bases at J, with 17 bases in the middle. For the CDR3, the DNA is TGCGCCAGCAGCTTATCAATTGGGGCGTTGGACTATGGCTACACCTTC. Amino acid sequence: CASSLSIGALDYGYTF.

The chain uses TRBV19 and TRBJ2-2; no firm D call. Deletions cut 1 base from V and 0 bases from J, with 9 bases between. Germline-derived CDR1 and CDR2 are LNHDA and SQIVND (reference sequence). This CDR3 spans 16 amino acids. The chain's CDR3 is CASSIGWLANTGELFF. The DNA of the CDR3 is TGTGCCAGTAGTATAGGTTGGCTAGCGAACACCGGGGAGCTGTTTTTT.

The chain recombines TRBV19 with TRBJ1-5, with D maybe TRBD1 (6 bases). V was trimmed by 7 bases and J by 5 bases, leaving 12 bases between them. The CDR3 sequence is 13 residues long. The germline V gene has CDR1 LNHDA and CDR2 SQIVND (reference sequence). The CDR3 coding sequence is TGTGCCAGTACCCGGACAGAACATCAGCCCCAGCATTTT. Encoded protein: CASTRTEHQPQHF.

Regarding this clonotype: No conserved phenylalanine or tryptophan ends this CDR3, so it is likely a read error. The genes are TRBV6-2 or TRBV6-3 and TRBJ2-7; 12 bases line up with TRBD2. Trimming cost V 5 bases and J 1 base; bases outside gene matches: 15. This CDR3 has 19 residues. Germline loops: CDR1 MNHEY, CDR2 SVGEGT. CDR3 bases: TGTGCCAGCAGTAACCTCGGGAGACTAGCGGGAGATTCTTCCTACGAGCAGTACCTC. Amino acids: CASSNLGRLAGDSSYEQYL.

The V gene is TRBV10-3, the J gene TRBJ1-1, with TRBD1 matching 9 bases. Germline V gives CDR1 ENHRY, CDR2 SYGVKD. Trimming at V came to 11 bases and at J to 1 base, leaving 8 bases not matched to a gene. There are 14 residues in the CDR3. The CDR3 DNA is TGTGCCGTGTCCGGGACAGGGTCGAACACTGAAGCTTTCTTT. This sequence encodes CAVSGTGSNTEAFF.

This clonotype was observed a few times. J is TRBJ2-2 and V is TRBV6-1; TRBD1 aligns across 7 bases. V was pared by 7 bases and J by 3 bases, with 5 bases of the junction left unmatched. Germline values: CDR1 MNHNS, CDR2 SASEGT. This CDR3 is 14 amino acids long. CDR3 amino acids: CASTTGLDTGELFF. CDR3 coding DNA: TGTGCCAGCACGACAGGGCTAGACACCGGGGAGCTGTTTTTT.

At least ten counts were recorded for this clonotype. The V gene is TRBV7-2, the J gene TRBJ1-2; D not resolved. The CDR3 has 12 amino acids. Germline loops: CDR1 SGHTA, CDR2 FQGNSA. V lost 5 bases to trimming and J lost 4 bases, with 8 bases between them. The CDR3 DNA sequence: TGTGCCAGCAGCCCGGACGGCTATGGCTACACCTTC. Amino acid sequence: CASSPDGYGYTF.

This clonotype was counted many times. The V and J genes are TRBV28 and TRBJ2-7; 7 nucleotides agree with TRBD2. With V trimmed by 10 bases and J by 2 bases, 17 bases remained unmatched. Germline lookup yields CDR1 MDHEN and CDR2 SYDVKM. The CDR3 spans 16 residues. CDR3 nucleotide sequence: TGTGCCACCAGAGGCTGGGCTGCGGGAGAGACCTACGAGCAGTACTTC. It codes for CATRGWAAGETYEQYF.

The chain has TRBV4-1 and TRBJ1-2; no firm D call. V was clipped by 0 bases and J by 2 bases, with 10 bases between them. The CDR3 runs to 15 residues. Germline V CDR1 and CDR2: MGHRA, YSYEKL. This CDR3 reads CASSQDSDGNYGYTF. The CDR3, as DNA: TGCGCCAGCAGCCAAGATTCGGACGGAAACTATGGCTACACCTTC.

In this sample, this clonotype turned up a few times. This chain joins TRBV9 and TRBJ2-3; 9 bases line up with TRBD1. Looked up from germline, CDR1 is SGDLS and CDR2 is YYNGEE. This CDR3 comprises 16 residues. Trimming at V came to 4 bases and at J to 2 bases, leaving 8 bases not matched to a gene. DNA for the CDR3: TGTGCCAGCAGCACACAGGGGGCGTGGGACACAGATACGCAGTATTTT. This encodes CASSTQGAWDTDTQYF. Supplemented by reference TRBV9 and TRBJ2-3, the full variable domain reads DSGVTQTPKHLITATGQRVTLRCSPRSGDLSVYWYQQSLDQGLQFLIQYYNGEERAKGNILERFSAQQFPDLHSELNLSSLELGDSALYFCASSTQGAWDTDTQYFGPGTRLTVL.

Many counts were recorded for this clonotype. This chain connects TRBV11-2 to TRBJ2-7; D perhaps matches TRBD2 (6 bases). The V end was cut by 4 bases, the J end by 0 bases, with 13 bases between. CDR1 and CDR2 from the germline V gene are SGHAT and FQNNGV. CDR3 length: 15 residues. In nucleotides, the CDR3 is TGTGCCAGCAGCTACCTTAGCGGAGGCTCCTACGAGCAGTACTTC. Translating gives CASSYLSGGSYEQYF.

The chain recombines TRBV2 with TRBJ2-1, with TRBD2 matching 13 bases. The ends lost 3 bases at V and 8 bases at J; junction bases unmatched: 7. Looked up from germline, CDR1 is SNHLY and CDR2 is FYNNEI. This CDR3 is built from 16 residues. The DNA for the CDR3 is TGTGCCAGCAGTGAGGGACTAGCGGGATTTCGGGATGAGCAGTTCTTC. Residues: CASSEGLAGFRDEQFF.

This clonotype showed up many times. Here the CDR3 reads CASSHPPGTGSTNQPQHF. The CDR3 region has the DNA TGTGCCAGCAGCCATCCACCCGGGACAGGGTCAACCAATCAGCCCCAGCATTTT. This chain joins TRBV4-2 and TRBJ1-5; 9 bases are shared with TRBD1. Unmatched junction bases numbered 12, after V lost 3 bases and J lost 3 bases. Per the germline V gene, CDR1 is LGHNA and CDR2 is YNFKEQ. The CDR3 has 18 amino acids.

The chain joins TRBV20-1 to TRBJ2-7; 9 bases map to TRBD1. J was trimmed by 5 bases and V by 3 bases; bases with no gene match: 8. Germline CDR1 and CDR2: DFQATT and SNEGSKA (reference sequence). CDR3 length: 14 residues. The DNA of the CDR3 is TGCAGTGCTAGGGAAGGACAGGGGTACCACGAGCAGTACTTC. It yields the protein CSAREGQGYHEQYF.

The rearrangement links TRBV2 to TRBJ2-2; 7 bases map to TRBD1. Germline CDR1 SNHLY, CDR2 FYNNEI. Germline trimming cut 6 bases from V and 6 bases from J; bases unmatched to any gene: 7. The CDR3 has 14 residues. The CDR3 region has the DNA TGTGCCAGCAGAGGACAGGAAGGGTCCGGGGAGCTGTTTTTT. Translated: CASRGQEGSGELFF.

This clonotype was seen more than once but under ten times. J is TRBJ1-5 and V is TRBV10-3; TRBD1 might be the D (5 bases). Germline CDR1 and CDR2: ENHRY and SYGVKD. This CDR3 has 12 amino acids. Trimming took 10 bases from V and 4 from J, leaving 11 bases between them. CDR3 sequence reads: CASADSNQPQHF. The CDR3 coding sequence is TGTGCCAGCGCCGACAGTAATCAGCCCCAGCATTTT.

This clonotype has just a few counts. The chain combines TRBV27 with TRBJ1-1, with 7 bases lining up with TRBD1. This CDR3 spans 14 amino acids. Losses at the gene ends were 5 bases for V and 3 bases for J; bases not matched to a gene: 6. The germline V gene encodes CDR1 MNHEY and CDR2 SMNVEV (reference sequence). The CDR3 protein is CASSPGTVHTEAFF. Here the CDR3 DNA reads TGTGCCAGCAGTCCCGGGACAGTGCACACTGAAGCTTTCTTT.

There are many counts of this clonotype. The chain couples TRBV18 to TRBJ1-2; D not certain. CDR3 length: 13 residues. CDR1 is KGHSH, CDR2 LQKENI, per germline. The V and J ends lost 2 bases and 3 bases respectively, with 7 bases between them. CDR3 in DNA: TGTGCCAGCTCACCAGAGACGGACTATGGCTACACCTTC. Protein product: CASSPETDYGYTF. Full variable domain (remainder filled in from reference TRBV18 and TRBJ1-2): NAGVMQNPRHLVRRRGQEARLRCSPMKGHSHVYWYRQLPEEGLKFMVYLQKENIIDESGMPKERFSAEFPKEGPSILRIQQVVRGDSAAYFCASSPETDYGYTFGSGTRLTVV.

This clonotype was counted many times. This chain joins TRBV5-1 and TRBJ2-1; tentatively, D is TRBD2 (6 bases). This CDR3 is built from 16 residues. The V end was cut by 1 base, the J end by 2 bases, with 13 bases between. From germline, CDR1 is SGHRS and CDR2 YFSETQ. CDR3 nucleotide sequence: TGCGCCAGCAGCTTGACTCCACGCGGGACCTACAATGAGCAGTTCTTC. As protein: CASSLTPRGTYNEQFF.

This clonotype was observed at least ten times. V usage is TRBV7-9 and J usage is TRBJ1-1, with D hard to call. With 4 bases removed from V and 3 bases from J, the gap between germline ends came to 9 bases. The germline CDR1 and CDR2 sequences are SEHNR and FQNEAQ (reference sequence). CDR3 length equals 13 residues. CDR3 region: CASSSPLDTEAFF. The DNA of the CDR3 is TGTGCCAGCAGCTCCCCCCTTGACACTGAAGCTTTCTTT. The full variable domain, in which reference TRBV7-9 and TRBJ1-1 provide the parts outside the CDR3, is DTGVSQNPRHKITKRGQNVTFRCDPISEHNRLYWYRQTLGQGPEFLTYFQNEAQLEKSRLLSDRFSAERPKGSFSTLEIQRTEQGDSAMYLCASSSPLDTEAFFGQGTRLTVV.

V and J are TRBV7-9 and TRBJ2-5; 11 bases match TRBD2. This CDR3 is 17 amino acids long. CDR1 is SEHNR, CDR2 FQNEAQ, per germline (reference sequence). With V trimmed by 5 bases and J by 4 bases, 12 bases remained unmatched. This chain's CDR3 is CASSRWVSGRARETQYF. The CDR3 DNA is TGTGCCAGCAGCCGATGGGTTAGCGGGAGGGCCCGAGAGACCCAGTACTTC.

V gene TRBV3-1 combines with J gene TRBJ1-6, with TRBD1 identical over 7 bases. Germline loops: CDR1 LGHDT, CDR2 YNNKEL (reference sequence). This CDR3 is 11 amino acids long. With 4 bases clipped from V and 14 bases from J, the junction kept 2 bases outside the gene matches. The CDR3 DNA reads TGTGCCAGCAGCCGACAGGGAACCCTCCACTTT. Translation: CASSRQGTLHF.

The rearrangement joins TRBV20-1 to TRBJ1-5; the match to TRBD1 covers 10 bases. Germline V CDR1 and CDR2: DFQATT, SNEGSKA (reference sequence). The CDR3 has 16 amino acids. V was pared by 2 bases and J by 2 bases, with 6 bases of the junction left unmatched. The CDR3 region has the DNA TGCAGTGCTAGACGACGACAGGGGGCAGGCAATCAGCCCCAGCATTTT. This codes for CSARRRQGAGNQPQHF.

The genes are TRBV7-9 and TRBJ2-3; 7 bases are a match to TRBD1. The V gene end was trimmed by 8 bases and the J gene end by 4 bases; junction bases not matched to a gene: 6. The CDR3 consists of 13 residues. The germline gives CDR1 SEHNR, CDR2 FQNEAQ (reference sequence). CDR3 coding DNA: TGTGCCAGCGTTAGGGGGCTGGCAGATACGCAGTATTTT. This codes for CASVRGLADTQYF.

This chain connects TRBV28 to TRBJ1-6; 9 bases line up with TRBD1. The CDR3 loop spans 15 amino acids. The V gene's germline CDR1 is MDHEN and CDR2 SYDVKM. The V gene end was trimmed by 3 bases and the J gene end by 5 bases; junction bases not matched to a gene: 2. Here the CDR3 reads CASSFRDRDNSPLHF. The CDR3 DNA is TGTGCCAGCAGTTTCCGGGACAGGGATAATTCACCCCTCCACTTT. Supplemented by reference TRBV28 and TRBJ1-6, the full variable domain reads DVKVTQSSRYLVKRTGEKVFLECVQDMDHENMFWYRQDPGLGLRLIYFSYDVKMKEKGDIPEGYSVSREKKERFSLILESASTNQTSMYLCASSFRDRDNSPLHFGNGTRLTVT.

This clonotype was found many times. This rearrangement joins TRBV7-2 to TRBJ2-3; 7 bases align to TRBD2. Germline assignment: CDR1 SGHTA and CDR2 FQGNSA. The CDR3 has 14 residues. J gave up 2 bases and V 5 bases, and 4 bases lay outside the gene matches. The CDR3 is CASSPRDYTDTQYF. CDR3 nucleotides: TGTGCCAGCAGCCCCCGGGACTACACAGATACGCAGTATTTT.

This clonotype was seen repeatedly, ten times or more. V and J are TRBV6-1 and TRBJ1-1; D is unclear. Germline-derived CDR1 and CDR2 are MNHNS and SASEGT. V lost 2 bases and J lost 1, with 5 bases in between. The length of the CDR3 is 13 residues. The CDR3 DNA reads as TGTGCCAGCAGTGAAAATAAGAACACTGAAGCTTTCTTT. Translating it yields CASSENKNTEAFF.

The chain joins TRBV4-3 to TRBJ1-4, with 7 bases matching TRBD1. Germline V gene lookup returns CDR1 LGHNA and CDR2 YSLEER. There are 15 residues in the CDR3. V lost 0 bases and J lost 10; bases outside the gene matches: 8. The CDR3, as DNA: TGCGCCAGCAGCCAAGATCTAGGCCAGGGGGGAAAACTGTTTTTT. Translating gives CASSQDLGQGGKLFF.

The gene calls are TRBV27 and TRBJ1-4; D remains ambiguous. Between the trimmed V and J ends, which lost 2 bases and 6 bases, there was a span of 4 bases. The CDR3 length is 12 residues. CDR1 is MNHEY and CDR2 is SMNVEV in the germline V gene (reference sequence). CDR3 residues: CASSLLHEKLFF. In DNA form, the CDR3 reads TGTGCCAGCAGTTTACTTCATGAAAAACTGTTTTTT.